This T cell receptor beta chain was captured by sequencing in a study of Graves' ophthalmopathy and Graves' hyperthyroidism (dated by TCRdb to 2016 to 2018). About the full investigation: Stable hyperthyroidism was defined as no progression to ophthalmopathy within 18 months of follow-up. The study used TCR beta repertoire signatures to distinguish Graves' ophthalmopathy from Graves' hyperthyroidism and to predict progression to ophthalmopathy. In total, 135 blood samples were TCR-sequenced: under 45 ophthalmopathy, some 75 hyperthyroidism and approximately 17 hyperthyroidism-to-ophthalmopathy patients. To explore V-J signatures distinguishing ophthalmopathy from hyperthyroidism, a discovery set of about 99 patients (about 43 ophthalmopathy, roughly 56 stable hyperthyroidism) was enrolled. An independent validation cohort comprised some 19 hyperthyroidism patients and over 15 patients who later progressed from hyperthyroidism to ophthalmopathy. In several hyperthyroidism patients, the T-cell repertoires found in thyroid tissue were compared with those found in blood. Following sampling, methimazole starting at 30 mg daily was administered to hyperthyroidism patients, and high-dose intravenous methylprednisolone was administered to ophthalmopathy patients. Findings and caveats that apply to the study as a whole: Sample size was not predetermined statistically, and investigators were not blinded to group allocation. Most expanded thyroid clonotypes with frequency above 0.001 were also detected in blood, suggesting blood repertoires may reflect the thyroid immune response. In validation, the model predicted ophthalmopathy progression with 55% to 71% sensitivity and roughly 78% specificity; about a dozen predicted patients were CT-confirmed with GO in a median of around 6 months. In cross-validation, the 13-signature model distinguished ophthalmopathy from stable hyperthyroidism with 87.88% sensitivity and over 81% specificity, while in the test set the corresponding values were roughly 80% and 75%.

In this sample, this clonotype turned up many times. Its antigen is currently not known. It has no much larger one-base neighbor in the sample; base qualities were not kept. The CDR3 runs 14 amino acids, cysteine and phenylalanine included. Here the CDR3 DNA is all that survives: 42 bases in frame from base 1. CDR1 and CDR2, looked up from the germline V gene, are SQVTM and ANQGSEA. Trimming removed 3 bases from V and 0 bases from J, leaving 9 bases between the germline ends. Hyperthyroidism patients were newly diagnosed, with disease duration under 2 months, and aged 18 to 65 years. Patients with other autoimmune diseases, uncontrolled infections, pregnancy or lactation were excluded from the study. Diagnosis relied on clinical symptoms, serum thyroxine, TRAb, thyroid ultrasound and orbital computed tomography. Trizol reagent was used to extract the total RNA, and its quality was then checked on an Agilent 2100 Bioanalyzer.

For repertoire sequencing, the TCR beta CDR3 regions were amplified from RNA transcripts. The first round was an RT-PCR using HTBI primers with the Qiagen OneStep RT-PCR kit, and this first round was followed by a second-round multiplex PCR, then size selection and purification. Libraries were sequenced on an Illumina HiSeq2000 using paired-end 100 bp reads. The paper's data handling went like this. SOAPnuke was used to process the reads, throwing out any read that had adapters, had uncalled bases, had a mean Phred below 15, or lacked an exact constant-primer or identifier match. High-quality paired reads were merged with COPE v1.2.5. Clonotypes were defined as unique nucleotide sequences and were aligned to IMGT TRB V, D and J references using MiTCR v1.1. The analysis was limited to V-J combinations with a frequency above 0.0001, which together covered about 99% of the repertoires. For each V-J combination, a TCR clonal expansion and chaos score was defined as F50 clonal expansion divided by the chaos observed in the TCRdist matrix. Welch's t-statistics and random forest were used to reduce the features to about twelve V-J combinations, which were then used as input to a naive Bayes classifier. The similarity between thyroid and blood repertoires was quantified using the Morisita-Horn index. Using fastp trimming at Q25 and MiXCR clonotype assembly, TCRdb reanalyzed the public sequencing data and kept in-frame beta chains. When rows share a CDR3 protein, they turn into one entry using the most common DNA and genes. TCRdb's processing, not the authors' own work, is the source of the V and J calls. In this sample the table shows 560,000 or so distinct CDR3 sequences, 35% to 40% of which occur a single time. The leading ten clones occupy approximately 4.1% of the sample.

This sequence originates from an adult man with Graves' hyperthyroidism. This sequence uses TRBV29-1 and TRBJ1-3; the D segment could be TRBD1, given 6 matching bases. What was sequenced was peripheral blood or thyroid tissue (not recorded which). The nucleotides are TGCAGCGTTGATGGGGGCCACTCTGGAAACACCATATATTTT. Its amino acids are CSVDGGHSGNTIYF.